The 17 T cell receptor beta chains listed next were all sequenced from one sample in a study of OX40 agonist ivuxolimab in advanced cancers. Profiling relied on immunoSEQ multiplex PCR, and the TCRdb table lists in-frame clones only, not all of them. The data contain more than 75,000 clones, approximately 86% of them singletons. The sequencing used CD4+ or CD8+ T cells sorted from blood, collected in a trial of the OX40 agonist ivuxolimab. Source of these receptors: an adult with an advanced solid tumor such as melanoma, head and neck, liver or kidney cancer.

This sequence joins TRBV4-2 and TRBJ2-7; D gene uncertain. CDR1 LGHNA and CDR2 YNFKEQ come from the germline V gene. The CDR3 spans 15 residues. V shed 0 bases and J shed 6 bases, with 15 bases lying between them. In DNA form, the CDR3 reads TGTGCCAGCAGCCAAGATCTGGGGAATCGGCGCGAGCAGTACTTC. It codes for CASSQDLGNRREQYF.

The rearrangement links TRBV19 to TRBJ2-1, with D possibly matching TRBD1 (6 bases). This CDR3 region has 14 residues. Trimming removed 3 bases from V and 7 bases from J, with 13 bases in between. In germline, CDR1 is LNHDA, CDR2 SQIVND (reference sequence). The DNA for the CDR3 is TGTGCCAGTAGTATTAAAGGGGGTGGGAATGAGCAGTTCTTC. Protein product: CASSIKGGGNEQFF. The whole variable domain, remainder taken from reference TRBV19 and TRBJ2-1, is DGGITQSPKYLFRKEGQNVTLSCEQNLNHDAMYWYRQDPGQGLRLIYYSQIVNDFQKGDIAEGYSVSREKKESFPLTVTSAQKNPTAFYLCASSIKGGGNEQFFGPGTRLTVL.

V and J are TRBV9 and TRBJ1-1; tentative D call: TRBD1 (5 bases). Trimming took off 2 bases at V and 1 base at J, with 9 bases between the two ends. Germline CDR1 SGDLS, CDR2 YYNGEE. The CDR3 spans 14 residues. CDR3 DNA sequence: TGTGCCAGCAGCGTCAGACAGTCGAACACTGAAGCTTTCTTT. It translates to CASSVRQSNTEAFF. Full variable domain (rest looked up from reference TRBV9 and TRBJ1-1): DSGVTQTPKHLITATGQRVTLRCSPRSGDLSVYWYQQSLDQGLQFLIQYYNGEERAKGNILERFSAQQFPDLHSELNLSSLELGDSALYFCASSVRQSNTEAFFGQGTRLTVV.

The J gene is TRBJ2-5, the V gene TRBV7-2; no clear D. Germline CDR1 is SGHTA and CDR2 is FQGNSA. The germline V and J ends were trimmed by 1 base and 4 bases, with 7 bases remaining between them. The CDR3 totals 13 residues. CDR3 nucleotide sequence: TGTGCCAGCAGCTTAGGCCCCCGAGAGACCCAGTACTTC. Translated, it gives CASSLGPRETQYF. Drawing the rest from reference TRBV7-2 and TRBJ2-5, the complete variable domain is GAGVSQSPSNKVTEKGKDVELRCDPISGHTALYWYRQSLGQGLEFLIYFQGNSAPDKSGLPSDRFSAERTGGSVSTLTIQRTQQEDSAVYLCASSLGPRETQYFGPGTRLLVL.

The V call is TRBV2, the J call TRBJ2-1; D is ambiguous. The V gene lost 4 bases and the J gene lost 10 bases, with 14 bases spanning the gap. Germline CDR1 SNHLY, CDR2 FYNNEI. There are 13 residues in the CDR3. The chain's CDR3 is CASSGTPSGEQFF. In DNA, the CDR3 is TGTGCCAGCAGTGGAACTCCCTCCGGGGAGCAGTTCTTC. The variable domain in full, completed from reference TRBV2 and TRBJ2-1, reads EPEVTQTPSHQVTQMGQEVILRCVPISNHLYFYWYRQILGQKVEFLVSFYNNEISEKSEIFDDQFSVERPDGSNFTLKIRSTKLEDSAMYFCASSGTPSGEQFFGPGTRLTVL.

In its sample, this clone was seen a few times. V gene TRBV18 combines with J gene TRBJ2-7, with 8 bases identical to TRBD1. Germline V gives CDR1 KGHSH, CDR2 LQKENI. The CDR3 is made up of 15 amino acids. Trimming at V came to 3 bases and at J to 1 base, leaving 5 bases not matched to a gene. The CDR3 loop is CASSPAGGSSYEQYF. CDR3 coding DNA: TGTGCCAGCTCACCTGCAGGGGGCAGTTCCTACGAGCAGTACTTC.

This chain joins TRBV5-1 and TRBJ1-2; D remains ambiguous. Trimming cost V 0 bases and J 7 bases, with 13 bases left between them. There are 14 residues in the CDR3. Germline V lookup: CDR1 SGHRS, CDR2 YFSETQ. The CDR3 nucleotides are TGCGCCAGCAGCTTGGGGACCGGCGTCGGTGGCTACACCTTC. The encoded protein is CASSLGTGVGGYTF.

V and J are TRBV6-5 and TRBJ1-1, with unresolved D. V was shortened by 9 bases and J by 1 base, with 12 bases between the two germline ends. The CDR3 has 13 residues. Germline V lookup: CDR1 MNHEY, CDR2 SVGAGI. CDR3 residues: CASRFEKNTEAFF. The CDR3 DNA sequence: TGTGCCAGTCGTTTTGAGAAGAACACTGAAGCTTTCTTT.

The chain uses TRBV6-6 and TRBJ2-3; D unresolved. V was pared by 4 bases and J by 2 bases, with 7 bases between. CDR1 and CDR2 from the germline V gene are MNHNY and SVGAGI (reference sequence). CDR3 length: 13 amino acids. CDR3 protein: CASSSKSTDTQYF. The CDR3, as DNA: TGTGCCAGCAGTTCCAAATCCACAGATACGCAGTATTTT.

The chain couples TRBV7-2 to TRBJ1-2; the D gene is possibly TRBD1 (6 bases). This CDR3 region has 14 residues. Trimming took 6 bases from V and 4 from J, leaving 15 bases between them. Per the germline V gene, CDR1 is SGHTA and CDR2 is FQGNSA. CDR3 DNA: TGTGCCAGCAGACAAGGGGGGCAGAGCTATGGCTACACCTTC. It specifies CASRQGGQSYGYTF.

The V call is TRBV5-1, the J call TRBJ2-7, with 9 bases lining up with TRBD2. V lost 5 bases, J lost 1 base, and 1 base stayed unmatched. This CDR3 spans 13 amino acids. CDR1 is SGHRS and CDR2 is YFSETQ in the germline V gene. The CDR3 protein is CASSLAGSYEQYF. CDR3 DNA: TGCGCCAGCAGTCTAGCGGGATCCTACGAGCAGTACTTC. The complete variable domain, with remaining parts taken from reference TRBV5-1 and TRBJ2-7, reads KAGVTQTPRYLIKTRGQQVTLSCSPISGHRSVSWYQQTPGQGLQFLFEYFSETQRNKGNFPGRFSGRQFSNSRSEMNVSTLELGDSALYLCASSLAGSYEQYFGPGTRLTVT.

As DNA, the CDR3 is TGTGCCAGCAGTTATCAGGGGGCCGGGGAGCTGTTTTTT. Its translation: CASSYQGAGELFF. This rearrangement joins TRBV5-4 to TRBJ2-2; 7 nucleotides match TRBD1. CDR1 SGHNT and CDR2 YYREEE come from the germline V gene (reference sequence). The V gene end was trimmed by 5 bases and the J gene end by 6 bases; junction bases not matched to a gene: 4. The CDR3 has 13 amino acids.

This clone was counted a single time. This sequence joins TRBV6-5 and TRBJ1-5; TRBD1 matches at 7 bases. With V trimmed by 10 bases and J by 7 bases, 10 bases remained unmatched. The CDR3 sequence is 13 residues long. Germline loops: CDR1 MNHEY, CDR2 SVGAGI. The CDR3 sequence: CATQGGIRQPQHF. The CDR3 DNA sequence: TGTGCCACCCAGGGGGGGATCCGACAGCCCCAGCATTTT.

This sequence joins TRBV28 and TRBJ1-2, with 12 positions matching TRBD1. With 6 bases clipped from V and 6 bases from J, the junction kept 14 bases outside the gene matches. The CDR3 length is 17 residues. Germline V gene data show CDR1 as MDHEN and CDR2 as SYDVKM. Written as DNA, the CDR3 is TGTGCCAGCAGCCCTAATCTAGGGACAGGGGGCGGCCATGGCTACACCTTC. Translation: CASSPNLGTGGGHGYTF.

V usage is TRBV11-2 and J usage is TRBJ1-1; D is unclear. CDR1 is SGHAT, CDR2 FQNNGV, per germline. The germline V and J ends were trimmed by 2 bases and 1 base, with 8 bases remaining between them. The CDR3 consists of 14 residues. CDR3 sequence: CASSLSLQNTEAFF. The CDR3 nucleotides read TGTGCCAGCAGCTTAAGCCTCCAGAACACTGAAGCTTTCTTT.

The genes are TRBV6-5 and TRBJ2-1; weak D call: TRBD1 (6 bases). Looked up from germline, CDR1 is MNHEY and CDR2 is SVGAGI. This CDR3 spans 15 amino acids. V lost 4 bases to trimming and J lost 4 bases, with 14 bases between them. The CDR3 region has the DNA TGTGCCAGCAGTTCCGGCAGGGGATCATACAATGAGCAGTTCTTC. Encoded protein: CASSSGRGSYNEQFF.

V usage is TRBV30 and J usage is TRBJ1-5; D uncertain. The CDR3 consists of 13 residues. The V gene's germline CDR1 is GTSNPN and CDR2 SVGIG (reference sequence). V shed 2 bases and J shed 6 bases, with 11 bases lying between them. In nucleotides, the CDR3 is TGTGCCTGGAGTTACGGTACCGGTCAGCCCCAGCATTTT. This sequence encodes CAWSYGTGQPQHF.